The 20 T cell receptor beta chains below were found in one sample sequenced in a study of cytomegalovirus exposure and HLA in healthy donors. The PCR contained 60 Vbeta and 13 Jbeta primers. Some clones are missing from TCRdb's copy, which holds only in-frame ones; the method was immunoSEQ multiplex PCR. The sample records 100,000 to 150,000 clones, around 82% being singletons. The sequenced sample consisted of PBMCs. Every receptor here comes from a female donor in good health and CMV-seronegative.

The chain recombines TRBV7-9 with TRBJ2-3; D is possibly TRBD2 (6 bases). CDR1 and CDR2 from the germline V gene are SEHNR and FQNEAQ (reference sequence). The CDR3 extends over 16 amino acids. The germline V and J ends were trimmed by 0 bases and 4 bases, with 14 bases remaining between them. CDR3 protein: CASSLALGSPADTQYF. CDR3 nucleotide sequence: TGTGCCAGCAGCTTAGCGCTCGGGAGCCCCGCAGATACGCAGTATTTT.

In this sample, this clone turned up a few times. This sequence joins TRBV25-1 and TRBJ2-3; TRBD2 agrees at 7 bases. The germline V gene encodes CDR1 MGHDK and CDR2 SYGVNS. The CDR3 contains 14 residues. The V and J ends lost 4 bases and 6 bases, in that order; junction bases with no gene match: 7. CDR3: CASSGLAGPDTQYF. The CDR3 DNA follows: TGTGCCAGCAGTGGACTAGCTGGGCCGGATACGCAGTATTTT.

V is TRBV19 and J is TRBJ2-5, with TRBD2 matching over 9 bases. With V trimmed by 8 bases and J by 5 bases, 6 bases remained unmatched. This CDR3 has 13 amino acids. Looked up from germline, CDR1 is LNHDA and CDR2 is SQIVND (reference sequence). This CDR3 reads CASDMRGGETQYF. The CDR3 bases are TGTGCCAGTGATATGCGGGGGGGCGAGACCCAGTACTTC. Combining the CDR3 with reference TRBV19 and TRBJ2-5 gives the whole variable domain DGGITQSPKYLFRKEGQNVTLSCEQNLNHDAMYWYRQDPGQGLRLIYYSQIVNDFQKGDIAEGYSVSREKKESFPLTVTSAQKNPTAFYLCASDMRGGETQYFGPGTRLLVL.

The V gene is TRBV5-4, the J gene TRBJ1-2; D is unresolved. The CDR3 covers 13 residues. V dropped 5 bases and J dropped 1 base, with 9 bases sitting between them. CDR1 is SGHNT, CDR2 YYREEE, per germline (reference sequence). CDR3 sequence (DNA): TGTGCCAGCAGACCTCAGGTTAACTATGGCTACACCTTC. This sequence encodes CASRPQVNYGYTF.

This chain uses TRBV5-6 with TRBJ1-4; TRBD1 aligns across 8 bases. This CDR3 contains 15 residues. V was pared by 2 bases and J by 0 bases, with 0 bases of the junction left unmatched. Germline CDR1 is SGHDT and CDR2 is YYEEEE. The CDR3 spells CASSLQGATNEKLFF. The CDR3 region has the DNA TGTGCCAGCAGCTTACAGGGGGCAACTAATGAAAAACTGTTTTTT.

This clone has more than one count but fewer than ten. The chain has TRBV25-1 and TRBJ2-1; D might be TRBD2 (6 bases). Trimming removed 2 bases from V and 9 bases from J, with 14 bases in between. The CDR3 is made up of 14 amino acids. The germline V gene has CDR1 MGHDK and CDR2 SYGVNS. The CDR3 is CASSEDWEAGEQFF. The CDR3 coding sequence is TGTGCCAGCAGTGAAGATTGGGAGGCAGGTGAGCAGTTCTTC.

V gene TRBV7-9 combines with J gene TRBJ2-1; the D gene is possibly TRBD2 (6 bases). The germline V gene encodes CDR1 SEHNR and CDR2 FQNEAQ (reference sequence). Trimming cost V 5 bases and J 0 bases, with 11 bases left between them. The CDR3 sequence is 15 residues long. DNA for the CDR3: TGTGCCAGCAGCAAGACTAGAGCCTCCTACAATGAGCAGTTCTTC. It specifies CASSKTRASYNEQFF.

The chain employs TRBV6-6 and TRBJ1-5, with D hard to call. Germline V lookup: CDR1 MNHNY, CDR2 SVGAGI (reference sequence). The V end was cut by 0 bases, the J end by 4 bases, with 10 bases between. The CDR3 sequence is 15 residues long. The CDR3 DNA reads as TGTGCCAGCAGTTACTCGGCAACAGCTAATCAGCCCCAGCATTTT. Amino acid sequence: CASSYSATANQPQHF.

The CDR3 region is CASSFSPSYEQYF. CDR3 in DNA: TGTGCCAGCAGCTTTAGTCCCTCCTACGAGCAGTACTTC. The chain is built from TRBV5-4 and TRBJ2-7; D is uncertain. The germline V and J ends were trimmed by 2 bases and 0 bases, with 6 bases remaining between them. The V gene's germline CDR1 is SGHNT and CDR2 YYREEE (reference sequence). This CDR3 is built from 13 residues.

V usage is TRBV19 and J usage is TRBJ2-1; 10 nucleotides match TRBD2. The CDR3 sequence is 14 residues long. Germline assignment: CDR1 LNHDA and CDR2 SQIVND (reference sequence). V trimming: 6 bases; J trimming: 5 bases; junction bases outside the gene matches: 4. CDR3 residues: CASRGTSEHNEQFF. The DNA for the CDR3 is TGTGCCAGTAGGGGGACTAGCGAACACAATGAGCAGTTCTTC.

The genes are TRBV28 and TRBJ2-1; the D gene is possibly TRBD2 (5 bases). CDR1 and CDR2 from the germline V gene are MDHEN and SYDVKM. This CDR3 has 15 amino acids. V shed 11 bases and J shed 0 bases, with 17 bases lying between them. The CDR3 DNA reads TGTGCCCTTCGGCCTTTAGCGTCCTCCTACAATGAGCAGTTCTTC. Translating it yields CALRPLASSYNEQFF.

This sequence joins TRBV7-2 and TRBJ2-7; D may be TRBD1 (6 bases). The CDR3 totals 14 residues. V was pared by 3 bases and J by 2 bases, with 11 bases between. CDR1 and CDR2 (germline): SGHTA, FQGNSA. For the CDR3, the DNA is TGTGCCAGCAGCTTTGGACAGCGCACCTACGAGCAGTACTTC. It is translated as CASSFGQRTYEQYF. Combining the CDR3 with reference TRBV7-2 and TRBJ2-7 gives the whole variable domain GAGVSQSPSNKVTEKGKDVELRCDPISGHTALYWYRQSLGQGLEFLIYFQGNSAPDKSGLPSDRFSAERTGGSVSTLTIQRTQQEDSAVYLCASSFGQRTYEQYFGPGTRLTVT.

This clone has a handful of counts. The CDR3 sequence: CASSLGWQGYEQYF. The DNA for the CDR3 is TGTGCCAGCAGCTTAGGTTGGCAGGGCTACGAGCAGTACTTC. The V gene is TRBV7-8, the J gene TRBJ2-7, with D possibly being TRBD1 (5 bases). CDR3 length: 14 amino acids. From germline, CDR1 is SGHVS and CDR2 FQNEAQ. V was trimmed by 1 base and J by 3 bases, leaving 10 bases between them.

This chain uses TRBV7-8 with TRBJ1-5, with D possibly being TRBD1 (6 bases). This CDR3 is built from 15 residues. Germline CDR1 reads SGHVS; CDR2 reads FQNEAQ. V was clipped by 1 base and J by 0 bases, with 7 bases between them. The CDR3 DNA is TGTGCCAGCAGCTTAGTAGGGGGTAGCAATCAGCCCCAGCATTTT. As protein: CASSLVGGSNQPQHF.

This chain connects TRBV10-3 to TRBJ2-7; no clear D. The CDR3 consists of 14 residues. Trimming removed 3 bases at V and 4 bases at J, with 13 bases between. Germline loops: CDR1 ENHRY, CDR2 SYGVKD. Here the CDR3 reads CAISDPTIEYEQYF. CDR3 bases: TGTGCCATCAGTGACCCTACGATTGAGTACGAGCAGTACTTC.

This clone occurred a few times. The chain carries TRBV28 and TRBJ2-3; a weak D match, TRBD2 (6 bases). The CDR3 runs 18 residues. V lost 7 bases, J lost 4 bases, and 27 bases lay in between. The germline V gene encodes CDR1 MDHEN and CDR2 SYDVKM. CDR3 residues: CASTPVLKAGTGSDTQYF. For the CDR3, the DNA is TGTGCCAGCACCCCGGTCCTCAAAGCCGGGACTGGGTCAGATACGCAGTATTTT.

This clone was detected only once. J is TRBJ1-4 and V is TRBV6-1; D gene uncertain. This CDR3 region has 15 residues. Deletions cut 1 base from V and 7 bases from J, with 13 bases between. CDR1 MNHNS and CDR2 SASEGT come from the germline V gene. The DNA for the CDR3 is TGTGCCAGCAGTGAAGGGGGAGGGTGGAGTGAAAAACTGTTTTTT. This codes for CASSEGGGWSEKLFF.

The rearrangement uses TRBV4-1 and TRBJ2-3; 9 bases match TRBD1. The CDR3 runs 17 residues. The germline V gene encodes CDR1 MGHRA and CDR2 YSYEKL. After removal of 2 bases from V and 1 base from J, the junction contained 7 bases not matched to a gene. CDR3 in amino acids: CASSQTPQGARTDTQYF. CDR3 coding DNA: TGCGCCAGCAGCCAAACCCCACAGGGGGCCCGCACAGATACGCAGTATTTT.

The chain uses TRBV28 and TRBJ2-7, with TRBD2 matching 8 bases. Germline CDR1 is MDHEN and CDR2 is SYDVKM. The V gene end was trimmed by 3 bases and the J gene end by 9 bases; junction bases not matched to a gene: 4. The CDR3 has 12 amino acids. CDR3 DNA sequence: TGTGCCAGCAGTTTTCGGGAGGGCACGCAGTACTTC. Its translation is CASSFREGTQYF.

The rearrangement joins TRBV5-1 to TRBJ2-1, with 12 bases aligning to TRBD2. From germline, CDR1 is SGHRS and CDR2 YFSETQ. The CDR3 sequence is 15 residues long. The V gene end was trimmed by 2 bases and the J gene end by 6 bases; junction bases not matched to a gene: 3. The CDR3, as DNA: TGCGCCAGCAGCTTTGGACTAGCGGGGCTCAATGAGCAGTTCTTC. Protein sequence: CASSFGLAGLNEQFF.